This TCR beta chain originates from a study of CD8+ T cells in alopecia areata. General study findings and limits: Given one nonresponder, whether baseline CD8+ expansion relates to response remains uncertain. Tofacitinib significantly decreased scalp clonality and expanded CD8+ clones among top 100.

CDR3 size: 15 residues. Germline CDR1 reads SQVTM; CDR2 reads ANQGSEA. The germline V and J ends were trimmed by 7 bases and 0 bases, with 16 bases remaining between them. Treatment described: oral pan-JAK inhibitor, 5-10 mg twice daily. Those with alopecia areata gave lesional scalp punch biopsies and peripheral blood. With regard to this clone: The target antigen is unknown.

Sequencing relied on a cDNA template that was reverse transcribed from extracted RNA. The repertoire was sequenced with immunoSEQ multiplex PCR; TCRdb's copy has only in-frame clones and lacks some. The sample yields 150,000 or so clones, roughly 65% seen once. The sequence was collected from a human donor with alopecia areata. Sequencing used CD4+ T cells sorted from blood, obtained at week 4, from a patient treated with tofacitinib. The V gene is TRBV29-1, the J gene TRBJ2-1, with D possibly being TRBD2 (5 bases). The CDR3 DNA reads TGCAGCGGTAGACCGGGATCGAGCTCCTACAATGAGCAGTTCTTC. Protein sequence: CSGRPGSSSYNEQFF.